This entry concerns a single T cell receptor beta chain. The sample belongs to a study of control samples from healthy donors and cancer patients. Assay used: immunoSEQ multiplex PCR; TCRdb lists only in-frame clones, some missing. The sample has approximately 100,000 clones; roughly four fifths are singletons. Trimming pared 3 bases from V and 4 bases from J, leaving 10 bases between. There are 13 residues in the CDR3. CDR1 is DFQATT, CDR2 SNEGSKA, per germline (reference sequence). The sequence derives from a man between 60 and 75 years old in good health. The chain uses TRBV20-1 and TRBJ2-1; D call uncertain. Source material: blood. CDR3 protein: CSASFYDYNEQFF. The CDR3 coding sequence is TGCAGTGCTAGTTTCTATGATTACAATGAGCAGTTCTTC.